Described below is a single T cell receptor (beta chain) sequence and its context. This receptor's antigen is unknown. Base-call qualities are not available, and no considerably larger clone is one nucleotide away. Library method: RACE. The listed sequencing device is NextSeq 500. Library preparation attached unique molecular identifiers to individual cDNA molecules for quantitative, reproducible TCR counting. From each blood RNA sample, both TCR alpha and TCR beta chains were sequenced. In the authors' own workflow: The median number of TCRs per sample was over 95,000, ranging from about 20,000 to 700,000. The Decombinator software suite was used to annotate the V, J and CDR3 of the TCR reads. Every sample was subsampled to the same number of TCRs (28,000) for the PS versus PT1 abundance plots. Expanded TCRs were defined as absent before sensitization and observed at least eight times at the 2-week time point. TCRdb redid the processing of the public reads, applying fastp at Q25 and MiXCR, and retained in-frame beta chains. Identical CDR3 protein sequences are pooled into one entry, listed with their most common genes and DNA. V and J calls and clone size were set by TCRdb, not the authors. The sample data list around 75,000 distinct CDR3 sequences, and around 11% of these were observed just once. Roughly 3.4% of the sample comes from the top ten.

This record comes from a study of human T cells and chemical hapten exposure (dated by TCRdb to the early 2020s). General notes on the study: For sensitization, 2% DPC in acetone was applied to a roughly 2 cm by roughly 2 cm area of upper inner arm skin. Throughout the study period of roughly 24 weeks, patients also received therapeutic DPC doses to the scalp every week. Patch testing on the upper back used Finn chambers containing 0.01% DPC, with scoring done after 6 days according to International Contact Dermatitis Research Group standards. The mostly female patient cohort included alopecia areata with under or over 50% scalp involvement, alopecia totalis and alopecia universalis. The libraries were sequenced as a pool, and the TCR yield per sample differed mostly because of small variations in library volumes within the pool. In alopecia patients, the study followed how the peripheral blood TCR repertoire changed in vivo over primary and secondary sensitization to diphenylcyclopropenone (DPC), a hapten. Blood was sampled from patients pre-sensitization (week 0) and at 2, 6 and about 24 weeks after DPC sensitization. Twenty-nine alopecia patients provided blood for TCR sequencing at one to four time points (pre-sensitization, 2, 6 and 24 weeks).

Interpreted using the paper, the time point label stands for: patch test 1, 2 weeks after DPC sensitization. The sample's treatment or condition, from its label and the paper: therapeutic diphenylcyclopropenone sensitization with weekly scalp DPC. At every patch-test visit, the blood draw took place before the patch test was put on. To be eligible, patients had to be aged 18 to 70, diagnosed with alopecia and judged suitable for DPC therapy, while pregnant patients were excluded. Total RNA was isolated from unfractionated whole blood collected in Tempus Blood RNA tubes. Here is what the overall study found, with its caveats: A positive correlation was found between the number of PT1 expanded TCRs and patch test score, with significance reached at thresholds 8, 16 and 32 but not 4. Repeated subsampling changed both the strength of the expansion versus patch-test correlation and the threshold at which that correlation became significant. Alopecia, a presumed autoimmune disease, was present in all patients, so the immune response of the patients might differ from that of healthy individuals. The number of TCRs above 1 in 1000 frequency did not change with DPC sensitization; there was no evidence of global repertoire structure alterations. Significantly more large CDR3 similarity clusters were formed by expanded TCRs than by pre-sensitization or healthy control sets, consistent with antigen-driven responses.

This material consisted of whole blood, taken in connection with sensitization to the hapten diphenylcyclopropenone (DPC). The TCR comes from a woman aged 55-69 years with alopecia areata. Some clones in this sample may be carry-over from other donors' samples.

The CDR3 is CASSYADRPTF. The DNA is TGTGCCAGCAGTTACGCGGACCGCCCCACCTTC. Recombination connected TRBV6-6 to TRBJ1-2, with the identity of the D gene unclear. V was cut back by 2 bases and J by 13 bases, leaving a gap of 11 bases between them. Sequences MNHNY (CDR1) and SVGAGI (CDR2) are obtained from the germline V gene (reference sequence). Inclusive of the bounding cysteine and phenylalanine, the CDR3 is 11 residues long. CDR3 DNA is the only sequence kept; it has 33 bases, read in frame from the first base.